This T cell receptor beta chain is drawn from a study of T cells expressing NK-cell markers. TCRdb derives one entry per CDR3 protein from the 5' RACE reads, leaving out DNA. The sample table sets out about 390,000 distinct CDR3 sequences. The CDR3 is made up of 14 amino acids. The germline V gene encodes CDR1 SGHVS and CDR2 FQNEAQ. The J gene is TRBJ2-2, the V gene TRBV7-8. The TCR comes from a woman aged 50 to 60 in good health. Sequencing was done on a sample of blood T cells: a sorted CD56 or NKG2C T cell subset, CD4+ or CD8+ T cells, or bulk PBMC T cells (not recorded which). The CDR3 is CASSSDGFPGELFF.